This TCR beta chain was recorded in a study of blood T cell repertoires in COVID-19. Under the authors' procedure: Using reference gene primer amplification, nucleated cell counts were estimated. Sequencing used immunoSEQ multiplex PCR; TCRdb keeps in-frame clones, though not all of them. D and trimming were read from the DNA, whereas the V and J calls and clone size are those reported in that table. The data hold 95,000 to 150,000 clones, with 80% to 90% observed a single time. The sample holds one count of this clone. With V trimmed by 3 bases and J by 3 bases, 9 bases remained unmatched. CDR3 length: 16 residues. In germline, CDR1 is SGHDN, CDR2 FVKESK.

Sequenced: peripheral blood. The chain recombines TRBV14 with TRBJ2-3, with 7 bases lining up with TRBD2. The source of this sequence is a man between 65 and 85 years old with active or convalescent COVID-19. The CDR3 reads CASSHPPGRGTDTQYF. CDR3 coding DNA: TGTGCCAGCAGCCACCCCCCGGGGCGGGGGACAGATACGCAGTATTTT.